This paragraph reports one T cell receptor (beta chain). Its target is unknown. Libraries were prepared by immunoSEQ multiplex PCR; TCRdb keeps only in-frame clonotypes and omits some of them. This table holds 150,000 to 200,000 clones, almost 85% found once. These data come from a study of cytomegalovirus exposure and HLA in healthy donors. Study-level results: In vitro testing confirmed a few CMV-associated chains as specific for CMV antigens. Investigators reported under 200 TCR beta chains as tied to cytomegalovirus.

The germline gives CDR1 SGHRS, CDR2 YFSETQ. Trimming cost V 2 bases and J 9 bases; bases outside gene matches: 8. The CDR3 covers 15 residues. Sequencing used PBMCs. This TCR derives from a man younger than 40 in good health and CMV-seropositive. This chain joins TRBV5-1 and TRBJ2-3; TRBD1 agrees at 11 bases. In DNA form, the CDR3 reads TGCGCCAGCAGCTTATGGACAGGGGGCATAAGGACGCAGTATTTT. Encoded protein: CASSLWTGGIRTQYF. Based on the CDR3 plus reference TRBV5-1 and TRBJ2-3, the full variable domain is KAGVTQTPRYLIKTRGQQVTLSCSPISGHRSVSWYQQTPGQGLQFLFEYFSETQRNKGNFPGRFSGRQFSNSRSEMNVSTLELGDSALYLCASSLWTGGIRTQYFGPGTRLTVL.